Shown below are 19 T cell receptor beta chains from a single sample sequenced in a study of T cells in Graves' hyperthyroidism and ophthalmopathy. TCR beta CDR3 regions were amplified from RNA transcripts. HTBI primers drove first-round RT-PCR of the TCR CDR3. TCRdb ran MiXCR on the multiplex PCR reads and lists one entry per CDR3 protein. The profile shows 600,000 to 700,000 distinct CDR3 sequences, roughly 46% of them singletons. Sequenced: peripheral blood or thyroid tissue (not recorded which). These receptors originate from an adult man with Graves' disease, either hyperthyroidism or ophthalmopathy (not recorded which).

The CDR3 loop reads CASSRLAGSLGGELFF. Here the CDR3 DNA reads TGTGCCAGTAGTCGACTAGCGGGGAGCCTTGGCGGGGAGCTGTTTTTT. The chain employs TRBV19 and TRBJ2-2, with TRBD2 matching over 11 bases. The CDR3 length is 16 residues. With V trimmed by 5 bases and J by 7 bases, 9 bases remained unmatched. The V gene's germline CDR1 is LNHDA and CDR2 SQIVND (reference sequence).

This chain's CDR3 is CSAPTGTGGGGHHQPQHF. As DNA, the CDR3 is TGCAGTGCTCCTACGGGGACAGGGGGCGGGGGTCACCATCAGCCCCAGCATTTT. V and J are TRBV20-1 and TRBJ1-5; 12 bases agree with TRBD1. The CDR3 runs to 18 residues. Germline CDR1 reads DFQATT; CDR2 reads SNEGSKA (reference sequence). J was trimmed by 5 bases and V by 5 bases; bases with no gene match: 16.

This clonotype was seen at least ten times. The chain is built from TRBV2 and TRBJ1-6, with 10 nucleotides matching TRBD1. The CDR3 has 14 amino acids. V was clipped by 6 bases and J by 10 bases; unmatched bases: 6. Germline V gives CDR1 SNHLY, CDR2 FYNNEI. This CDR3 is CASRRQGAGSPLHF. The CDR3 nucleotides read TGTGCCAGCAGACGACAGGGGGCTGGATCACCCCTCCACTTT.

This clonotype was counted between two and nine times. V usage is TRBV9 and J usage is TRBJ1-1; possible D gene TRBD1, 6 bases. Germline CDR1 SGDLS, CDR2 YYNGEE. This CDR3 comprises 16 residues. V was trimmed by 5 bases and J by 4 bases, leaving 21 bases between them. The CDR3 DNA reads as TGTGCCAGCAGTCCGGCCGGGGGGCGCGGGGTCACTGAAGCTTTCTTT. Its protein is CASSPAGGRGVTEAFF.

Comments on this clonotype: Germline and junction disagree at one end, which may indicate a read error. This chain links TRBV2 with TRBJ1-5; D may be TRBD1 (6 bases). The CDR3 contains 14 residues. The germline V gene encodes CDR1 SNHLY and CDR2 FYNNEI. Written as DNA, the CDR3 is TGCGCCAGCAGCTTGGGGGGCCAGGGGCAGCCCCAGCATTTT. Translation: CASSLGGQGQPQHF.

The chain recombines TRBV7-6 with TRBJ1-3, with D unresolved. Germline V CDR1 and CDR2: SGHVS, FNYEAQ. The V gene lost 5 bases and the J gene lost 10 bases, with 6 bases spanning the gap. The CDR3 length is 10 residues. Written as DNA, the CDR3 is TGTGCCAGCAGCCCCGGGACCATATATTTT. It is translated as CASSPGTIYF.

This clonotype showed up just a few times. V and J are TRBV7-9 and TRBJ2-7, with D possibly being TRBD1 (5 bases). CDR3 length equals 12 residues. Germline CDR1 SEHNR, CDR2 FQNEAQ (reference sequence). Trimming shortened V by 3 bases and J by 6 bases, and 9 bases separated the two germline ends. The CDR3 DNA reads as TGTGCCAGCAGCTTGGGCAGGGTCGAGCAGTACTTC. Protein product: CASSLGRVEQYF.

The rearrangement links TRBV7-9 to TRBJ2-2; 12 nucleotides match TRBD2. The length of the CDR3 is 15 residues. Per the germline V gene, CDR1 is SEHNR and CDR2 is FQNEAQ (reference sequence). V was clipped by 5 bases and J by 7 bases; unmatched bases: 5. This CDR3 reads CASSGRLAGVGELFF. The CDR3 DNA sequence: TGTGCCAGCAGCGGGAGACTAGCGGGAGTCGGGGAGCTGTTTTTT.

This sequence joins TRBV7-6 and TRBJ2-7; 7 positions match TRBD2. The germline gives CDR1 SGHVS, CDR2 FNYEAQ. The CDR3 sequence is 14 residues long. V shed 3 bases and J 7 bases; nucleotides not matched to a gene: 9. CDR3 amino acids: CASSFYGGGSEQYF. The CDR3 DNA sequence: TGTGCCAGCAGCTTTTACGGCGGGGGATCTGAGCAGTACTTC.

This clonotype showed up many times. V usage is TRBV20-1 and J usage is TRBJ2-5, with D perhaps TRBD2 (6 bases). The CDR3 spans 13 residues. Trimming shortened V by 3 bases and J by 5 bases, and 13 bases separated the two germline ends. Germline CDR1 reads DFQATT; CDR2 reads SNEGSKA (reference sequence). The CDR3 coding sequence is TGCAGTGCTAGGGGCGGGATCGTGGAGACCCAGTACTTC. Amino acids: CSARGGIVETQYF.

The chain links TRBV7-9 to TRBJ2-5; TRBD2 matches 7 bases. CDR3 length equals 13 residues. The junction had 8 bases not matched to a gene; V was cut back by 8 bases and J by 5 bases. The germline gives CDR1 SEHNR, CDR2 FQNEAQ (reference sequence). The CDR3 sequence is CASRRDYDETQYF. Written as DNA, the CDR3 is TGTGCCAGCCGGAGGGACTACGACGAGACCCAGTACTTC.

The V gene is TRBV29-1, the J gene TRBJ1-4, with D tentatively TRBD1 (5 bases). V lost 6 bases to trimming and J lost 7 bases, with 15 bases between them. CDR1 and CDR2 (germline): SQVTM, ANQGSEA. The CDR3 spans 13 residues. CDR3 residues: CSVRGDGVEKLFF. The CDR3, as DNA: TGCAGCGTGAGAGGGGATGGGGTTGAAAAACTGTTTTTT.

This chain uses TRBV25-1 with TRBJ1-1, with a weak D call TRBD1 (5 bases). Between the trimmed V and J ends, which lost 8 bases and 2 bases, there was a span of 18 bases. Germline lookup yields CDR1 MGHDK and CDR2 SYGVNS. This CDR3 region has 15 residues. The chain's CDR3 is CASSRFSQGNTEAFF. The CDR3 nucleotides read TGTGCCAGCTCTCGTTTCAGTCAGGGCAACACTGAAGCTTTCTTT.

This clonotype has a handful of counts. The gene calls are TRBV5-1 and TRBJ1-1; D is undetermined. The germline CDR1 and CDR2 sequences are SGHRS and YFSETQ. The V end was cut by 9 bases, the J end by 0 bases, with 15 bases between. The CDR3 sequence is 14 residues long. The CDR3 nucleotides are TGCGCCACCTCACTCACCTATATGAACACTGAAGCTTTCTTT. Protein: CATSLTYMNTEAFF.

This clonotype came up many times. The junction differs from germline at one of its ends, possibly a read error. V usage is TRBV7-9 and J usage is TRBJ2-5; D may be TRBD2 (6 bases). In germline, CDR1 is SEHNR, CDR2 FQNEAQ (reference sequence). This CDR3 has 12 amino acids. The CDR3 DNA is TGTGCCAGCAGCTTAGCGGAGCATGGAGGGAACTTC. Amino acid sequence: CASSLAEHGGNF.

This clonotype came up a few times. The CDR3 here is CASSLGTGVGSYNSPLHF. DNA of the CDR3: TGTGCCAGCAGCTTAGGAACCGGGGTGGGTTCCTATAATTCACCCCTCCACTTT. The chain uses TRBV7-3 and TRBJ1-6; D is unclear. V lost 2 bases and J lost 1, with 15 bases in between. CDR3 size: 18 residues. Germline-derived CDR1 and CDR2 are SGHTA and FQGTGA.

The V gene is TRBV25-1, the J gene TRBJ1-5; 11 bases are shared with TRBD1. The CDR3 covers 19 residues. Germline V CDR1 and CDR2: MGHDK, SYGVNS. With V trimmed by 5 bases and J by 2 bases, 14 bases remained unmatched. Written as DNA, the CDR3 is TGTGCCAGCAGTTACACCCCGGACAGGGGGCGCGGTGGCAATCAGCCCCAGCATTTT. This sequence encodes CASSYTPDRGRGGNQPQHF.

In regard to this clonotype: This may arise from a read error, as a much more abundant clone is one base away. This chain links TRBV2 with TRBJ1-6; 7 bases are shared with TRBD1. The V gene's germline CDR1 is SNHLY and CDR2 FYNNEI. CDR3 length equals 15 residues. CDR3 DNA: TGTGTCAGCAGTCCGTCAGCAGGGGGGAATTCACCCCTCCACTTT. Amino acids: CVSSPSAGGNSPLHF.

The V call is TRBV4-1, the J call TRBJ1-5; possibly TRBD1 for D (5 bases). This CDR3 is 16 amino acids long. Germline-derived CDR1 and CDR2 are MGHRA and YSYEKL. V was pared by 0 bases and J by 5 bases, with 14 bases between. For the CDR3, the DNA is TGCGCCAGCAGCCAAGATTCCACAGGCGCAGATCAGCCCCAGCATTTT. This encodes CASSQDSTGADQPQHF.